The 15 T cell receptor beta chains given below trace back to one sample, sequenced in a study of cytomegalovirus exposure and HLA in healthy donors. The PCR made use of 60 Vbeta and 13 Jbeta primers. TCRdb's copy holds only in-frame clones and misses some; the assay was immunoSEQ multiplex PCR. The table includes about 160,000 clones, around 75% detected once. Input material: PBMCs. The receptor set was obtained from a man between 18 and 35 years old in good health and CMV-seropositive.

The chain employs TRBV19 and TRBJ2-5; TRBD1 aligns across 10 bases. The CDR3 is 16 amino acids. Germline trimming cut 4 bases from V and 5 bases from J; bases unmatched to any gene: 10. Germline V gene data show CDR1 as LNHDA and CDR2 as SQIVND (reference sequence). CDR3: CASSRGRQGAGETQYF. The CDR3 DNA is TGTGCCAGTAGTAGAGGGAGACAGGGGGCTGGGGAGACCCAGTACTTC.

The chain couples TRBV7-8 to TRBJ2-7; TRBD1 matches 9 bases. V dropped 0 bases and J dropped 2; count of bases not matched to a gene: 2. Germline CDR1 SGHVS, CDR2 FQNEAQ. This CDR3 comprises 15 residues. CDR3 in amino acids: CASSLAQGATYEQYV. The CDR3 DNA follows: TGTGCCAGCAGCTTAGCACAGGGGGCTACCTACGAGCAGTACGTC.

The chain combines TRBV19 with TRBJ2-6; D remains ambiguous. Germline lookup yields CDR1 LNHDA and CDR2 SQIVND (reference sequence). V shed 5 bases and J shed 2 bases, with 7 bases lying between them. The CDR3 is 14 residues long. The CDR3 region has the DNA TGTGCCAGTAGTCTATCCACTGGGGCCAACGTCCTGACTTTC. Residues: CASSLSTGANVLTF.

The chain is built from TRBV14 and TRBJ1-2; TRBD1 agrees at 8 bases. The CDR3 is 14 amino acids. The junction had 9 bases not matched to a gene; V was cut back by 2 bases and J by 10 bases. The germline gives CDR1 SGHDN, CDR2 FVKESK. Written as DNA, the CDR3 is TGTGCCAGCAGCCAAATATTGGGACAGGCGACCTACACCTTC. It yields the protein CASSQILGQATYTF.

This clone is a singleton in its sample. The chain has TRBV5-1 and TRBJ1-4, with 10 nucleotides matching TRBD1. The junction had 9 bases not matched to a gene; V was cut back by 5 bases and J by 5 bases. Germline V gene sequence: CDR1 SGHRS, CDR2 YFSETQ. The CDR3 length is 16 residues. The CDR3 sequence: CASSPIAGQGNEKLFF. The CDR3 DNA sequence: TGCGCCAGCAGTCCAATTGCGGGACAGGGGAATGAAAAACTGTTTTTT.

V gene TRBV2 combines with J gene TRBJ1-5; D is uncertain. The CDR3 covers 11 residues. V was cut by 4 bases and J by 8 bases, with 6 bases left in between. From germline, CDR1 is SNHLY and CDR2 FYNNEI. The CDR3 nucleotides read TGTGCCAGCAGTGTCGGAGAGCCCCAGCATTTT. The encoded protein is CASSVGEPQHF.

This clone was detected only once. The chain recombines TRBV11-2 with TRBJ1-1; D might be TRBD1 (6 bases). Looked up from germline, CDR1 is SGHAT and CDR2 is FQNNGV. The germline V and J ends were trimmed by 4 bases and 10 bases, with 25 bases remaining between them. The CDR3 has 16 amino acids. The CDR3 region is CASSYVGARTTTGAFF. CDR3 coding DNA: TGTGCCAGCAGCTATGTGGGGGCAAGAACGACAACCGGAGCTTTCTTT.

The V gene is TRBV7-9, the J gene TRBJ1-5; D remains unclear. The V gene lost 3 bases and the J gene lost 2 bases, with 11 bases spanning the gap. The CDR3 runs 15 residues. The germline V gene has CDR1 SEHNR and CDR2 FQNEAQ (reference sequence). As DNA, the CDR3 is TGTGCCAGCAGCTTGGGGAGAATGGGCAATCAGCCCCAGCATTTT. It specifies CASSLGRMGNQPQHF.

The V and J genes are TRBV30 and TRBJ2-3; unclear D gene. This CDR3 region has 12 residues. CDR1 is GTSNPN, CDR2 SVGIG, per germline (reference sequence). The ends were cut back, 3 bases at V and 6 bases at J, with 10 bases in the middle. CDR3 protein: CAWSRPGDTQYF. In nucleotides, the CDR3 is TGTGCCTGGAGCCGCCCAGGCGATACGCAGTATTTT.

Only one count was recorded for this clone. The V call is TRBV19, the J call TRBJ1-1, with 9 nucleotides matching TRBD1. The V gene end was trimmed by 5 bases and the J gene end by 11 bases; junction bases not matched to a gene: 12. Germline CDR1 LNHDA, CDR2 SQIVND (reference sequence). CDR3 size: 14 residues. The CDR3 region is CASSARDRASRAFF. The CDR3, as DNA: TGTGCCAGTAGTGCCCGGGACAGGGCTTCTCGGGCTTTCTTT.

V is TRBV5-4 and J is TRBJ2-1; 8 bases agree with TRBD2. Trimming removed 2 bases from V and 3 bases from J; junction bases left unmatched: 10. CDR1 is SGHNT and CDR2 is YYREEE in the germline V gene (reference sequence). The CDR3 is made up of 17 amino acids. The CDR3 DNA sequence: TGTGCCAGCAGCTTTAGCGGGGCCCTAATATACTACAATGAGCAGTTCTTC. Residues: CASSFSGALIYYNEQFF.

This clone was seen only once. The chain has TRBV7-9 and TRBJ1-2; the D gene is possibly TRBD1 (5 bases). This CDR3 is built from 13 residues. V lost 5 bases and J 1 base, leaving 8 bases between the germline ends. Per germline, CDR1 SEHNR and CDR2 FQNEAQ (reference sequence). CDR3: CASSHDSNYGYTF. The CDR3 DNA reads TGTGCCAGCAGCCATGACAGTAACTATGGCTACACCTTC.

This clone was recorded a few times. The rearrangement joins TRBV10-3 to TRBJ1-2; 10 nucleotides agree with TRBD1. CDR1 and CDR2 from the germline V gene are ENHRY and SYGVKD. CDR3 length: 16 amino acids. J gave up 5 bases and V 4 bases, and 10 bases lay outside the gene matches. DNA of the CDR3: TGTGCCATCAGTGCGCCGGGGACAGGGGAAGTGTATGGCTACACCTTC. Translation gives CAISAPGTGEVYGYTF.

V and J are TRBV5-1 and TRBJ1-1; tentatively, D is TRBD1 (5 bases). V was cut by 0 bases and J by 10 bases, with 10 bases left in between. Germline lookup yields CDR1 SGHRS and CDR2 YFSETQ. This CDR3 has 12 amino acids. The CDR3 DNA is TGCGCCAGCAGCTTGGCCCCGGGGGGAGCTTTCTTT. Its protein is CASSLAPGGAFF.

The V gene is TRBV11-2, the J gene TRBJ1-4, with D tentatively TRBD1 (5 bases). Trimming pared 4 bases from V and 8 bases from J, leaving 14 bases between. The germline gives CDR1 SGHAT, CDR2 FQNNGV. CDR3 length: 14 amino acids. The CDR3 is CASSWGGAPEKLFF. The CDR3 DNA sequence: TGTGCCAGCAGCTGGGGTGGGGCTCCGGAAAAACTGTTTTTT.